The clone carrying this T cell receptor (beta chain) was recorded a few times. Antigen: not known. This sample was taken from a study of read filtering for tumor transcriptome and immune sequencing. CDR1 is SNHLY and CDR2 is FYNNEI in the germline V gene. Trimming cost V 10 bases and J 1 base, with 11 bases left between them. CDR3 size: 13 residues. Study conclusions and caveats: Roughly 82% of IR-seq clonotypes had a single read, yet these held around 4% of reads.

From roughly 390 ng of RNA, a library with molecular barcoded alpha/delta and beta/gamma adaptors was made. TCRdb reprocessed the reads with MiXCR, giving one entry per CDR3 protein. The sample lists some 130,000 distinct CDR3 sequences, 10% to 15% occurring once. The sequencing sample was made of a population of CD138-negative cells sorted from bone marrow. V is TRBV2 and J is TRBJ1-5; tentatively, D is TRBD1 (5 bases). The clonotype comes from a donor aged 40 or older with multiple myeloma. The CDR3 nucleotides read TGTGCCACAGCGAGGGGAAGCAATCAGCCCCAGCATTTT. It yields the protein CATARGSNQPQHF.